This record looks at one TCR beta chain sequence and its context. The PCR used 60 Vbeta and 13 Jbeta primers. Sequencing used immunoSEQ multiplex PCR; TCRdb keeps in-frame clones, though not all of them. Among fewer than 140,000 clones, around four fifths were seen once, and the ten largest hold 1.5% to 2%. The V gene's germline CDR1 is LGHNA and CDR2 YNFKEQ. The CDR3 contains 13 residues. Trimming removed 1 base at V and 6 bases at J, with 10 bases between. The source of the sample is a study of cytomegalovirus exposure and HLA in healthy donors. Study-level information: For the roughly 400 genotyped donors, roughly 81% fell within the Caucasian-associated ancestry cluster.

The chain employs TRBV4-2 and TRBJ2-7; a weak D match, TRBD1 (5 bases). The sample comprised PBMCs. The TCR originated in a man aged 50-59 years in good health and CMV-seronegative. CDR3 nucleotides: TGTGCCAGCAGCCAAGGTAGGGGAAGCGAGCAGTACGTC. Residues: CASSQGRGSEQYV.